The rows below give T cell receptor beta chains drawn from one sample of a study of control samples from healthy donors and cancer patients. The method was immunoSEQ multiplex PCR; TCRdb's version includes in-frame clones alone and lacks a portion of them. The repertoire consists of some 150,000 clones, with around 96% occurring once and the leading ten covering around 5.4%. Sequenced material: blood. All receptors derive from a man aged 35-49 years in good health. Each CDR3 is given with its conserved first and last residue. Each record gives: V gene, D gene, clone size, J gene, CDR3 protein, CDR3 DNA. D genes are given only for firm matches. Where a row states a size, it is once, few, many or the class of an expanded clone; other rows omit it.

>TRBV6-5|TRBD1|.|TRBJ1-6
CASSLDRDNSPLHF
TGTGCCAGCAGCCTTGACAGGGATAATTCACCCCTCCACTTT
>TRBV7-3|.|.|TRBJ1-1
CASSLSGLPNTEAFF
TGTGCCAGCAGCTTATCCGGGCTTCCGAACACTGAAGCTTTCTTT
>TRBV19|.|.|TRBJ1-5
CASSQGIGVLINKPQHF
TGTGCCAGTAGTCAGGGTATAGGGGTACTTATCAATAAGCCCCAGCATTTT
>TRBV7-9|TRBD1|once|TRBJ2-7
CASSSKDGQAVYEQYF
TGTGCCAGCAGCTCAAAAGATGGACAGGCAGTCTACGAGCAGTACTTC
>TRBV7-9|.|.|TRBJ1-4
CASSQDETGWGEKLFF
TGTGCCAGCAGCCAAGACGAGACAGGCTGGGGTGAAAAACTGTTTTTT
>TRBV7-9|.|.|TRBJ1-2
CASSPWETYYGYTF
TGTGCCAGCAGCCCCTGGGAGACCTACTATGGCTACACCTTC
>TRBV27|.|.|TRBJ1-2
CASSFRPGQYGYTF
TGTGCCAGCAGTTTCCGCCCCGGACAGTATGGCTACACCTTC
>TRBV27|TRBD2|.|TRBJ2-3
CASRGLAGGTDTQYF
TGTGCCAGCAGGGGACTAGCGGGGGGCACAGATACGCAGTATTTT
>TRBV19|TRBD1|.|TRBJ1-2
CASSASGGPYGYTF
TGTGCCAGTAGTGCTTCAGGGGGCCCCTATGGCTACACCTTC
>TRBV15|.|.|TRBJ1-5
CATSRLRGLNQPQHF
TGTGCCACCAGCAGGCTACGGGGGCTCAATCAGCCCCAGCATTTT
>TRBV5-6|TRBD1|.|TRBJ1-1
CASSPLGQGGTEAFF
TGTGCCAGCAGCCCGCTCGGACAGGGAGGCACTGAAGCTTTCTTT
>TRBV6-4|.|.|TRBJ1-5
CASSGGISNQPQHF
TGTGCCAGCAGTGGGGGGATTAGCAATCAGCCCCAGCATTTT
>TRBV7-6|.|once|TRBJ2-7
CASSSSRGSEQYF
TGTGCCAGCAGCTCATCCAGGGGTAGCGAGCAGTACTTC
>TRBV28|.|.|TRBJ2-2
CASTQKTGELFF
TGTGCCAGCACCCAAAAGACCGGGGAGCTGTTTTTT
>TRBV7-2|TRBD1|.|TRBJ2-2
CASSDPGQGSTGELFF
TGTGCCAGCAGTGACCCGGGACAGGGGTCTACCGGGGAGCTGTTTTTT
>TRBV18|TRBD1|.|TRBJ2-7
CASSTLDRGNEQYF
TGTGCCAGCTCAACCTTGGACAGGGGAAACGAGCAGTACTTC
>TRBV5-1|.|.|TRBJ2-3
CASSALVARTDTQYF
TGCGCCAGCAGCGCCTTAGTAGCCCGCACAGATACGCAGTATTTT
>TRBV2|TRBD1|once|TRBJ1-1
CASSFPGTGGLNTEAFF
TGTGCCAGCAGTTTTCCCGGGACAGGGGGCTTGAACACTGAAGCTTTCTTT
>TRBV19|.|.|TRBJ2-7
CASSIASRGIYEQYF
TGTGCCAGTAGTATCGCCTCCCGGGGCATTTACGAGCAGTACTTC
>TRBV5-6|.|once|TRBJ2-1
CASGQELGGDEQFF
TGTGCCAGCGGCCAAGAACTCGGGGGCGATGAGCAGTTCTTC
>TRBV30|.|.|TRBJ2-7
CAWRPGQGLSYEQYF
TGTGCCTGGAGACCCGGGCAGGGGCTCTCCTACGAGCAGTACTTC
>TRBV6-6|.|.|TRBJ2-1
CASSGNNEQFF
TGTGCCAGCAGTGGGAACAATGAGCAGTTCTTC
>TRBV6-2/TRBV6-3|.|.|TRBJ1-5
CASSYAGTFYSNQPQHF
TGTGCCAGCAGTTACGCAGGGACCTTCTATAGCAATCAGCCCCAGCATTTT
>TRBV4-2|.|.|TRBJ2-3
CASRGRAAVTDTQYF
TGTGCCAGCAGGGGACGGGCCGCAGTCACAGATACGCAGTATTTT
>TRBV5-1|TRBD1|.|TRBJ2-2
CASSFTGGMGTGELFF
TGCGCCAGCAGCTTCACAGGGGGCATGGGCACCGGGGAGCTGTTTTTT
>TRBV27|.|.|TRBJ1-1
CASSPGLNTEAFF
TGTGCCAGCAGTCCCGGGCTGAACACTGAAGCTTTCTTT
>TRBV20-1|.|.|TRBJ1-1
CSASLSGWEDTEAFF
TGCAGTGCTAGTTTGTCAGGGTGGGAGGACACTGAAGCTTTCTTT
>TRBV7-9|.|.|TRBJ1-4
CASSLAQGSTLF
TGTGCCAGCAGCTTGGCGCAGGGCTCTACCCTTTTT
>TRBV7-2|.|.|TRBJ1-1
CASSLAFQVNTEAFF
TGTGCCAGCAGCTTAGCGTTCCAGGTAAACACTGAAGCTTTCTTT
>TRBV5-6|.|.|TRBJ2-1
CASSLRGLNNEQFF
TGTGCCAGCAGCTTGCGGGGGCTTAACAATGAGCAGTTCTTC